This TCR beta chain originates from a study of post-analysis software for immune sequencing data. Study information: The courses of disease that were included comprised relapsing-remitting, secondary progressive and progressive-relapsing multiple sclerosis. Study outcomes and limitations: Multiple sclerosis patients showed significantly lower normalized Chao1 diversity than controls did. Controls showed lower frequencies than patients for five TRBV segments, and TRBV5-6, TRBV5-1 and TRBV20-1 were among these.

The V and J ends lost 4 bases and 6 bases respectively, with 18 bases between them. CDR1 SGHRS and CDR2 YFSETQ come from the germline V gene. This CDR3 contains 15 residues. Points on this clonotype: The antigen is unknown.

Unique molecular identifiers were present in the TCR beta cDNA libraries. TCRdb processed the PCR reads anew with MiXCR; each CDR3 protein has one entry. The sample has fewer than 850,000 distinct CDR3 sequences, less than 35% seen once. The receptor comes from a girl aged 10-17 years with multiple sclerosis. The V gene is TRBV5-1, the J gene TRBJ2-3; tentative D call: TRBD1 (7 bases). The source material was blood. CDR3 bases: TGCGCCAGCAGCGTGGAACAGGGGAGGACGGATACGCAGTATTTT. It specifies CASSVEQGRTDTQYF.